The 10 T cell receptor beta chains below were found in one sample sequenced in a study of T cells in Graves' hyperthyroidism and ophthalmopathy (dated by TCRdb to about 2019). Libraries were built with multiplex PCR. Sequencing used an Illumina HiSeq 2000. Amplification of TCR beta CDR3 regions was carried out from RNA transcripts. The TCR CDR3 was subjected to a first round of RT-PCR using the HTBI primer set and the Qiagen OneStep RT-PCR kit. The raw public reads went through TCRdb reprocessing: fastp at Q25, MiXCR clone calling, in-frame beta chains kept. All rows with the same CDR3 protein become a single entry with the most common DNA and genes. Counted in this sample were some 300,000 distinct CDR3 sequences; roughly 19% of them appeared once. Of the sample, just under 40% falls within the top ten clones. Material for sequencing was blood. These receptors came from a man in his fifties or sixties with Graves' ophthalmopathy.

This chain connects TRBV6-1 to TRBJ1-4; no firm D call. V dropped 5 bases and J dropped 0 bases, with 7 bases sitting between them. The CDR3 is 14 amino acids. Germline CDR1 MNHNS, CDR2 SASEGT. Here the CDR3 DNA reads TGTGCCAGCAGTCAGTATGCAACTAATGAAAAACTGTTTTTT. Its protein product is CASSQYATNEKLFF.

V usage is TRBV2 and J usage is TRBJ2-5; no firm D call. Per germline, CDR1 SNHLY and CDR2 FYNNEI. The CDR3 is made up of 12 amino acids. The V gene lost 2 bases and the J gene lost 5 bases, with 6 bases spanning the gap. CDR3 protein: CASSEPGETQYF. CDR3 sequence (DNA): TGTGCCAGCAGTGAACCCGGGGAGACCCAGTACTTC.

J is TRBJ1-4 and V is TRBV7-9, with D possibly TRBD1 on 6 matching bases. CDR3 length: 16 amino acids. V was shortened by 5 bases and J by 0 bases, with 13 bases between the two germline ends. CDR1 is SEHNR and CDR2 is FQNEAQ in the germline V gene (reference sequence). The CDR3: CASSPPAGATNEKLFF. In nucleotides, the CDR3 is TGTGCCAGCAGCCCTCCCGCAGGGGCAACTAATGAAAAACTGTTTTTT.

The J gene is TRBJ1-1, the V gene TRBV24-1, with D perhaps matching TRBD1 (6 bases). The germline V gene has CDR1 KGHDR and CDR2 SFDVKD. The CDR3 is 17 residues long. The V and J ends lost 11 bases and 5 bases respectively, with 29 bases between them. The CDR3 bases are TGTGCCAAAAAAAGTAAACAGGGATCGGGTCCGGGGACTGAAGCTTTCTTT. Its translation is CAKKSKQGSGPGTEAFF.

This clonotype was counted ten times or more. The rearrangement uses TRBV2 and TRBJ1-1, with 10 bases matching TRBD1. Per germline, CDR1 SNHLY and CDR2 FYNNEI. With V trimmed by 7 bases and J by 6 bases, 8 bases remained unmatched. The CDR3 consists of 14 residues. CDR3 sequence reads: CASKGWTGGPEAFF. DNA of the CDR3: TGTGCCAGCAAGGGCTGGACAGGGGGTCCTGAAGCTTTCTTT. Looking up the rest from reference TRBV2 and TRBJ1-1 gives the full variable domain: EPEVTQTPSHQVTQMGQEVILRCVPISNHLYFYWYRQILGQKVEFLVSFYNNEISEKSEIFDDQFSVERPDGSNFTLKIRSTKLEDSAMYFCASKGWTGGPEAFFGQGTRLTVV.

The chain joins TRBV5-1 to TRBJ2-1; 8 bases are shared with TRBD2. Germline V lookup: CDR1 SGHRS, CDR2 YFSETQ. The length of the CDR3 is 15 residues. V gave up 2 bases and J gave up 7 bases; unmatched junction bases: 8. This CDR3 reads CASSLRREGGNEQFF. Written as DNA, the CDR3 is TGCGCCAGCAGCTTACGACGGGAGGGCGGGAATGAGCAGTTCTTC. Filled out from reference TRBV5-1 and TRBJ2-1, the complete variable domain reads KAGVTQTPRYLIKTRGQQVTLSCSPISGHRSVSWYQQTPGQGLQFLFEYFSETQRNKGNFPGRFSGRQFSNSRSEMNVSTLELGDSALYLCASSLRREGGNEQFFGPGTRLTVL.

This clonotype came up many times. The rearrangement links TRBV5-8 to TRBJ1-1; no clear D. V lost 4 bases and J lost 7, with 14 bases in between. CDR1 SGHTS and CDR2 YDEGEE come from the germline V gene. The CDR3 contains 13 residues. The CDR3 DNA reads as TGTGCCAGCAGCAGAAACAGAGACTTTGAAGCTTTCTTT. Translated, it gives CASSRNRDFEAFF.

This clonotype was counted many times. The rearrangement uses TRBV7-9 and TRBJ2-7; D assignment may be TRBD1 or TRBD2 (6 bases each). V shed 5 bases and J shed 6 bases, with 17 bases lying between them. CDR1 is SEHNR, CDR2 FQNEAQ, per germline (reference sequence). This CDR3 spans 14 amino acids. This CDR3 is CASSVTSGASEQYF. The CDR3 nucleotides are TGTGCCAGCAGCGTCACCTCGGGGGCGAGCGAGCAGTACTTC.

This clonotype was seen only a few times. V usage is TRBV28 and J usage is TRBJ1-2; D might be TRBD1 (6 bases). The CDR3 contains 14 residues. V was pared by 3 bases and J by 1 base, with 9 bases between. From germline, CDR1 is MDHEN and CDR2 SYDVKM. CDR3 protein: CASSLGTINYGYTF. As DNA, the CDR3 is TGTGCCAGCAGTTTGGGGACAATTAACTATGGCTACACCTTC.

With respect to this clonotype: A much bigger clone sits one base away, suggesting this may be a read error. The gene calls are TRBV27 and TRBJ2-3, with TRBD2 matching over 10 bases. CDR1 and CDR2 from the germline V gene are MNHEY and SMNVEV (reference sequence). The CDR3 spans 22 residues. CDR3 loop: CASSILLTGSDLAGVGTDTQDF. The CDR3 coding sequence is TGTGCCAGCAGTATTCTCCTAACAGGGAGTGATCTAGCGGGAGTCGGCACAGATACGCAGGATTTT.